This passage covers 3 T cell receptor beta chains from one sample sequenced in a study of blood T cell repertoires in COVID-19. Sequencing was performed with immunoSEQ multiplex PCR; in TCRdb, only in-frame clones are kept and a portion is missing. The table includes about 200,000 clones, 85% to 90% detected once. Sequencing was performed on PBMCs or T cells enriched from blood (not recorded which). The source is a young man who had recovered from COVID-19.

V is TRBV28 and J is TRBJ2-7; the match to TRBD1 covers 10 bases. This CDR3 is built from 14 residues. Germline values: CDR1 MDHEN, CDR2 SYDVKM. J lost 3 bases, V lost 6 bases, and 5 bases had no gene match. DNA for the CDR3: TGTGCCAGCAGGACGGGGACAGGGGTCTACGAGCAGTACTTC. Translated, it gives CASRTGTGVYEQYF.

A single count supports this clone. The chain recombines TRBV2 with TRBJ1-5; D gene ambiguous. Trimming cost V 5 bases and J 9 bases, with 11 bases left between them. This CDR3 spans 12 amino acids. The germline V gene encodes CDR1 SNHLY and CDR2 FYNNEI. The CDR3 DNA follows: TGTGCCAGCAGTCTAGCTCAAGGGCCCCAGCATTTT. Its protein is CASSLAQGPQHF.

The J gene is TRBJ1-1, the V gene TRBV29-1, with TRBD1 matching over 7 bases. V lost 5 bases and J lost 0; bases outside the gene matches: 12. The CDR3 has 16 residues. Germline V gene data show CDR1 as SQVTM and CDR2 as ANQGSEA. The CDR3 region is CSVTLGGPSMNTEAFF. CDR3 sequence (DNA): TGCAGCGTTACCCTAGGGGGCCCGAGTATGAACACTGAAGCTTTCTTT.